Following are 3 T cell receptor beta chains from one sample sequenced in a study of cytomegalovirus exposure and HLA in healthy donors (TCRdb year 2017). The library was produced with the immunoSEQ multiplex PCR assay. For the multiplex PCR, a mixture combining 60 forward primers for TCR Vbeta segments and 13 reverse primers for TCR Jbeta segments was used. TCRdb holds this immuneACCESS table with in-frame rearrangements only. Some clones are missing; in checked studies, unresolved V genes explain under half, and the rest has no known cause. The sample table records around 100,000 clones; about 60% of these occur just once. The ten largest clones represent about 4.3% of the sample. Input material: PBMCs. The receptor source for this set is a human donor in good health.

Only a few counts were recorded for this clone. V gene TRBV15 combines with J gene TRBJ1-6; 8 bases map to TRBD1. The CDR3 runs to 15 residues. CDR1 is LNHNV, CDR2 YYDKDF, per germline (reference sequence). Trimming cost V 4 bases and J 3 bases; bases outside gene matches: 2. CDR3 nucleotides: TGTGCCACCAGCAACGGACAGGGCTATAATTCACCCCTCCACTTT. Translation gives CATSNGQGYNSPLHF.

This clone was picked up one time. The chain uses TRBV9 and TRBJ2-7, with TRBD2 matching 8 bases. The CDR3 is 15 residues long. The V gene end was trimmed by 0 bases and the J gene end by 4 bases; junction bases not matched to a gene: 6. Looked up from germline, CDR1 is SGDLS and CDR2 is YYNGEE. Here the CDR3 reads CASSVGDGRVYEQYF. The CDR3 DNA reads TGTGCCAGCAGCGTAGGTGACGGGAGGGTATACGAGCAGTACTTC.

This clone has a handful of counts. This rearrangement joins TRBV5-1 to TRBJ2-3, with 8 bases fitting TRBD2. With V trimmed by 9 bases and J by 0 bases, 15 bases remained unmatched. CDR3 size: 17 residues. Germline-derived CDR1 and CDR2 are SGHRS and YFSETQ. The CDR3 DNA is TGCGCCACCCCACCCCTAGCGGGCCAGTCTAGCACAGATACGCAGTATTTT. Translating it yields CATPPLAGQSSTDTQYF.